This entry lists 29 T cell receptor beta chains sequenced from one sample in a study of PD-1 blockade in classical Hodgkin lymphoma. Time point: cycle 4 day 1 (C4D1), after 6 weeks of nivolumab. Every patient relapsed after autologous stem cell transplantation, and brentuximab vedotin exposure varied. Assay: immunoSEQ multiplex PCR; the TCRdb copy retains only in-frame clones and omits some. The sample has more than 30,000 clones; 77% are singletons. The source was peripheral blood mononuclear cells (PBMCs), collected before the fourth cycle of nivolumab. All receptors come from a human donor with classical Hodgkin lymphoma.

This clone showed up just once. The CDR3 loop is CASKRTSGGSYEQYF. CDR3 in DNA: TGTGCCAGCAAACGGACTAGCGGGGGCTCCTACGAGCAGTACTTC. The genes are TRBV6-6 and TRBJ2-7; 13 nucleotides align to TRBD2. With V trimmed by 7 bases and J by 0 bases, 3 bases remained unmatched. CDR3 length: 15 amino acids. The germline V gene has CDR1 MNHNY and CDR2 SVGAGI (reference sequence).

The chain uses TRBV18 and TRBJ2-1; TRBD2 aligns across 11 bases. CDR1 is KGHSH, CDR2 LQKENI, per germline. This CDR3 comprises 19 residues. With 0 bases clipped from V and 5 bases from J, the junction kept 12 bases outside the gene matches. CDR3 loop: CASSPPKLAGGQTDNEQFF. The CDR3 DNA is TGTGCCAGCTCACCACCCAAGCTAGCGGGGGGCCAGACGGACAATGAGCAGTTCTTC.

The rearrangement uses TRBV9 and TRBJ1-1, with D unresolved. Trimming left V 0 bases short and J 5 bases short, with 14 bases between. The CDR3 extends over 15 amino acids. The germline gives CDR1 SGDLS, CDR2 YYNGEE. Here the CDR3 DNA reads TGTGCCAGCAGCGTAGCGATGTCCGGGGTGACTGAAGCTTTCTTT. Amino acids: CASSVAMSGVTEAFF.

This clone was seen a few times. The CDR3 DNA reads as TGTGCCAGCAGCCCGCTGGGGGGGACTGGCTACACCTTC. It is translated as CASSPLGGTGYTF. The chain carries TRBV7-9 and TRBJ1-2; possibly TRBD1 for D (5 bases). The CDR3 runs 13 residues. Deletions cut 5 bases from V and 7 bases from J, with 14 bases between. The V gene's germline CDR1 is SEHNR and CDR2 FQNEAQ (reference sequence).

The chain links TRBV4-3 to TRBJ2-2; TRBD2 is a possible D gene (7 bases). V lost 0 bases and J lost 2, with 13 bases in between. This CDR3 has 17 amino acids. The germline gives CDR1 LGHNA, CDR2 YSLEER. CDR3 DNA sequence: TGCGCCAGCAGCCAAGATCATCGGGGGGCCAACACCGGGGAGCTGTTTTTT. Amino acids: CASSQDHRGANTGELFF.

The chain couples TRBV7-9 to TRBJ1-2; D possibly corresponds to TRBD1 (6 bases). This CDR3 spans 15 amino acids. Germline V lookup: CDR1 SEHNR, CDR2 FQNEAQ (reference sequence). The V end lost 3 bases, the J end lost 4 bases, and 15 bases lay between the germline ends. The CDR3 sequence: CASSLGGRAFYGYTF. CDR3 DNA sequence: TGTGCCAGCAGCTTGGGGGGCAGGGCCTTCTATGGCTACACCTTC. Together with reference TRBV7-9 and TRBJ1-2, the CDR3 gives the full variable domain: DTGVSQNPRHKITKRGQNVTFRCDPISEHNRLYWYRQTLGQGPEFLTYFQNEAQLEKSRLLSDRFSAERPKGSFSTLEIQRTEQGDSAMYLCASSLGGRAFYGYTFGSGTRLTVV.

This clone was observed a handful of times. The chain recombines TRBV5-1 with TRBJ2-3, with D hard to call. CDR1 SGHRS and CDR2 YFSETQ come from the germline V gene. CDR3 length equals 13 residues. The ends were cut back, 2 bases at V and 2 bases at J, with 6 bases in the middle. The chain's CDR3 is CASSFYDTDTQYF. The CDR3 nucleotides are TGCGCCAGCAGCTTCTATGACACAGATACGCAGTATTTT.

The CDR3 region is CASSRNPTGPLSNQPQHF. CDR3 coding DNA: TGTGCCAGCAGCCGGAATCCTACAGGGCCCCTTAGCAATCAGCCCCAGCATTTT. The chain combines TRBV5-6 with TRBJ1-5; D possibly corresponds to TRBD1 (6 bases). Germline CDR1 reads SGHDT; CDR2 reads YYEEEE. V was clipped by 4 bases and J by 0 bases, with 20 bases between them. CDR3 size: 18 residues. Drawing the rest from reference TRBV5-6 and TRBJ1-5, the complete variable domain is DAGVTQSPTHLIKTRGQQVTLRCSPKSGHDTVSWYQQALGQGPQFIFQYYEEEERQRGNFPDRFSGHQFPNYSSELNVNALLLGDSALYLCASSRNPTGPLSNQPQHFGDGTRLSIL.

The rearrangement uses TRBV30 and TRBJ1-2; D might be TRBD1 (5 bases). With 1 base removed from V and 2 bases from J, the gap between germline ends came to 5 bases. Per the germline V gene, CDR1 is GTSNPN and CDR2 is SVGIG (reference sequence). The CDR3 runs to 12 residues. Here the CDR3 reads CAWSAGNYGYTF. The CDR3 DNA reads TGTGCCTGGAGTGCAGGGAACTATGGCTACACCTTC.

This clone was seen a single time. CDR3 nucleotides: TGTGCCAGCAGTTTTGGGGGTAGCGAGCAGTACTTC. Encoded protein: CASSFGGSEQYF. This chain links TRBV27 with TRBJ2-7; D is perhaps TRBD1 or TRBD2 (5 bases each). V was pared by 3 bases and J by 6 bases, with 9 bases between. Germline V lookup: CDR1 MNHEY, CDR2 SMNVEV (reference sequence). The CDR3 runs 12 residues.

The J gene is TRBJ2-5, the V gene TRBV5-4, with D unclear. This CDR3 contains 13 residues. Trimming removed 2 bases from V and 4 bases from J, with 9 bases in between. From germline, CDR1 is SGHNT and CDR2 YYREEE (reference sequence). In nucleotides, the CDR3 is TGTGCCAGCAGCTTTATGGTTGGAGAGACCCAGTACTTC. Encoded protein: CASSFMVGETQYF. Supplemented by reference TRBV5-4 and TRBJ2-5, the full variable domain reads ETGVTQSPTHLIKTRGQQVTLRCSSQSGHNTVSWYQQALGQGPQFIFQYYREEENGRGNFPPRFSGLQFPNYSSELNVNALELDDSALYLCASSFMVGETQYFGPGTRLLVL.

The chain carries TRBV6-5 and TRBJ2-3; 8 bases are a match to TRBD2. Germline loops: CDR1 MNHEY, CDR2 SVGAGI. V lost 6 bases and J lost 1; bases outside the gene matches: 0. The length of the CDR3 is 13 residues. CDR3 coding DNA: TGTGCCAGCAGGCGGGGGGGCACAGATACGCAGTATTTT. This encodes CASRRGGTDTQYF.

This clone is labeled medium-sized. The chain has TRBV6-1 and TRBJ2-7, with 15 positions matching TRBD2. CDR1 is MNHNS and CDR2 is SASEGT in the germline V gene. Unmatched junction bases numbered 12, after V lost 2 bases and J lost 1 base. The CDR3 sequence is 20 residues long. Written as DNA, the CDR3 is TGTGCCAGCAGTGAAACGAGCGCTCAGGGACTAGCGGGGGGATCCTACGAGCAGTACTTC. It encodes CASSETSAQGLAGGSYEQYF.

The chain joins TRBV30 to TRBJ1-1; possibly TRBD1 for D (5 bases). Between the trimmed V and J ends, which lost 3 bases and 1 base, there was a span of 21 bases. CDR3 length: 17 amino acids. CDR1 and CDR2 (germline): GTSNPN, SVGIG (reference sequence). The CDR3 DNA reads TGTGCCTGGAGCGATAACACCGGACAAAGCCCGAACACTGAAGCTTTCTTT. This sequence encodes CAWSDNTGQSPNTEAFF.

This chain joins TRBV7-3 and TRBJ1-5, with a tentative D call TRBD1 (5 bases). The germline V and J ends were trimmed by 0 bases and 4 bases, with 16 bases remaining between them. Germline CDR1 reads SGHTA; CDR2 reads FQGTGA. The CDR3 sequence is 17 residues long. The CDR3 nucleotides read TGTGCCAGCAGCTTAACCCAAAGGGCCGGGGGGAATCAGCCCCAGCATTTT. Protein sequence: CASSLTQRAGGNQPQHF.

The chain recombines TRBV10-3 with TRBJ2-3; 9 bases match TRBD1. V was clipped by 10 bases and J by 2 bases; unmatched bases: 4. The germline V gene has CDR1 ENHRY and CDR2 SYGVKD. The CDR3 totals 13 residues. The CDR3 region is CATWTGVTDTQYF. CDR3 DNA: TGTGCCACCTGGACAGGGGTCACAGATACGCAGTATTTT.

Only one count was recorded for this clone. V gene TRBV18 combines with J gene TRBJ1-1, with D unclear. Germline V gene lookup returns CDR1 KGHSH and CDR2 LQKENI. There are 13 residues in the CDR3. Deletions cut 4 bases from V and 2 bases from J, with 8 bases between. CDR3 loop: CASSLNTNTEAFF. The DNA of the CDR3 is TGTGCCAGCTCACTGAACACTAACACTGAAGCTTTCTTT.

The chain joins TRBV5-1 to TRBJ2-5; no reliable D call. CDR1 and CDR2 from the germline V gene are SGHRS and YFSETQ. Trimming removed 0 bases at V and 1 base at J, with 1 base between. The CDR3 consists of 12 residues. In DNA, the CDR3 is TGCGCCAGCAGCTTGGGCCAAGAGACCCAGTACTTC. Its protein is CASSLGQETQYF. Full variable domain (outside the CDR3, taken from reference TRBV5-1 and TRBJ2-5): KAGVTQTPRYLIKTRGQQVTLSCSPISGHRSVSWYQQTPGQGLQFLFEYFSETQRNKGNFPGRFSGRQFSNSRSEMNVSTLELGDSALYLCASSLGQETQYFGPGTRLLVL.

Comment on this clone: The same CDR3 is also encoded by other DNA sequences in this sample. The CDR3 spells CASSRPYNEQFF. As DNA, the CDR3 is TGTGCCAGCAGCCGACCCTACAATGAGCAGTTCTTC. The genes are TRBV6-6 and TRBJ2-1; D ambiguous. Trimming took 6 bases from V and 2 from J, leaving 5 bases between them. Germline CDR1 is MNHNY and CDR2 is SVGAGI (reference sequence). The CDR3 loop spans 12 amino acids.

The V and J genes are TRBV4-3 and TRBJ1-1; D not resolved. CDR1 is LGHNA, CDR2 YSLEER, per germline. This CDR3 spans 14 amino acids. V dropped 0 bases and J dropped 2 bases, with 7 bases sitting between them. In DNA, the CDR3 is TGCGCCAGCAGCCAAGATCGGCATAACACTGAAGCTTTCTTT. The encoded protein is CASSQDRHNTEAFF.

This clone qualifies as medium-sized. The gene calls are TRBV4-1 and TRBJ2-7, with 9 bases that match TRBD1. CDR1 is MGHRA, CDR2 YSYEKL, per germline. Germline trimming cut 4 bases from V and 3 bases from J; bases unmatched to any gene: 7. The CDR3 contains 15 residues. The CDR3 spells CASSPPRGQGYEQYF. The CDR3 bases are TGCGCCAGCAGCCCTCCGAGGGGACAGGGCTACGAGCAGTACTTC.

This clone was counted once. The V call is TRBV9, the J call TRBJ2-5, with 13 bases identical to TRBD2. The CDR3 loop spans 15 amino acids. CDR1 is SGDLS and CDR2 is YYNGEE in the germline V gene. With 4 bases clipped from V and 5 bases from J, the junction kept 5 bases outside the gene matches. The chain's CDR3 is CASSHGLAGAETQYF. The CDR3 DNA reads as TGTGCCAGCAGCCATGGACTAGCGGGGGCTGAGACCCAGTACTTC.

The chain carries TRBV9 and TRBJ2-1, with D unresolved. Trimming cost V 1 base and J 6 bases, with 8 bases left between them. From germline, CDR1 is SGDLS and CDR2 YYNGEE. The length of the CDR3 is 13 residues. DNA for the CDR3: TGTGCCAGCAGCGTAACCGCTATCAATGAGCAGTTCTTC. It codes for CASSVTAINEQFF.

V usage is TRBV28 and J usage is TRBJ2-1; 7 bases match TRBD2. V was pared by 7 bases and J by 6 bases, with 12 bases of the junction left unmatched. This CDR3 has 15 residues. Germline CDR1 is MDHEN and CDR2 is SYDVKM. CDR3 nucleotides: TGTGCCAGCACCGACCGGGACTATCGGGCCAATGAGCAGTTCTTC. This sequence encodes CASTDRDYRANEQFF.

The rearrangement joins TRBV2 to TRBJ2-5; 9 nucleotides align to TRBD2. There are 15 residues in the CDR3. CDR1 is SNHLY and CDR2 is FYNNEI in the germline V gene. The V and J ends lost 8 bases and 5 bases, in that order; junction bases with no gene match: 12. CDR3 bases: TGTGCCAGCGGTGCGGGGGGGCGAATGGTTGAGACCCAGTACTTC. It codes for CASGAGGRMVETQYF.

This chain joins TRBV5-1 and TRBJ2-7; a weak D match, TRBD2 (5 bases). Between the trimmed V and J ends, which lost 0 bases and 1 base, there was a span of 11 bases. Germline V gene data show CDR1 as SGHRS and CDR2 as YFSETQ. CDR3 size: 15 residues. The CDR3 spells CASSLGSGSSYEQYF. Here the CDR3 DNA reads TGCGCCAGCAGCTTGGGATCGGGATCATCCTACGAGCAGTACTTC.

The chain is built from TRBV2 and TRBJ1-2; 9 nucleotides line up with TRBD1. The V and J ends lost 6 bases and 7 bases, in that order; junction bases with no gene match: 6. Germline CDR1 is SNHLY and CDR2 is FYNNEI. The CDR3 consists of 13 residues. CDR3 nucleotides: TGTGCCAGCAGCTTGGGACAGGGCCTTGGCTACACCTTC. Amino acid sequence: CASSLGQGLGYTF.

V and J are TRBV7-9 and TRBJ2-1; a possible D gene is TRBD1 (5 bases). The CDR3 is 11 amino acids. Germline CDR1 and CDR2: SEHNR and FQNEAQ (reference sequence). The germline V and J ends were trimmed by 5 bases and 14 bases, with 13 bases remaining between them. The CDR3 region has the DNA TGTGCCAGCAGCCTCACCGCCAGGGAGTTCTTC. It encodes CASSLTAREFF. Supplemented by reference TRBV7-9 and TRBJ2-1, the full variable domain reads DTGVSQNPRHKITKRGQNVTFRCDPISEHNRLYWYRQTLGQGPEFLTYFQNEAQLEKSRLLSDRFSAERPKGSFSTLEIQRTEQGDSAMYLCASSLTAREFFGPGTRLTVL.

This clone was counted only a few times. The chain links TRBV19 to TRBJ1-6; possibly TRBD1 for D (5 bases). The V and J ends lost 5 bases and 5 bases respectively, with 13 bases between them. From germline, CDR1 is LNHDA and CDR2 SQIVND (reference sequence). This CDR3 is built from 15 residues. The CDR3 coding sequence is TGTGCCAGTAGTCCCCGAAGACAGAATAATTCACCCCTCCACTTT. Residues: CASSPRRQNNSPLHF.